This section outlines one T cell receptor (beta chain) sequence together with its context. These data come from a study of blood T cell repertoires in COVID-19. Study information: The United States, Italy and Spain supplied acute and convalescent COVID-19 samples. In each case, the material was cDNA or gDNA derived from T cells, B-cell-depleted T cells, or PBMCs.

The Seattle site enrolled patients during active infection and followed them longitudinally. Sequencing was performed with immunoSEQ multiplex PCR; in TCRdb, only in-frame clones are kept and a portion is missing. The data hold some 76,000 clones, with 65% to 85% observed a single time. Between the trimmed V and J ends, which lost 2 bases and 3 bases, there was a span of 17 bases. CDR1 is GTSNPN and CDR2 is SVGIG in the germline V gene (reference sequence). The CDR3 has 16 amino acids. V and J are TRBV30 and TRBJ1-3; TRBD1 might be the D (5 bases). The sequence was collected from a man over 45 with COVID-19, enrolled during active disease. Sequencing was done on a sample of peripheral blood. The CDR3 is CAWSRDVGHDGNTIYF. The CDR3 nucleotides read TGTGCCTGGAGTAGGGATGTGGGGCACGATGGAAACACCATATATTTT.